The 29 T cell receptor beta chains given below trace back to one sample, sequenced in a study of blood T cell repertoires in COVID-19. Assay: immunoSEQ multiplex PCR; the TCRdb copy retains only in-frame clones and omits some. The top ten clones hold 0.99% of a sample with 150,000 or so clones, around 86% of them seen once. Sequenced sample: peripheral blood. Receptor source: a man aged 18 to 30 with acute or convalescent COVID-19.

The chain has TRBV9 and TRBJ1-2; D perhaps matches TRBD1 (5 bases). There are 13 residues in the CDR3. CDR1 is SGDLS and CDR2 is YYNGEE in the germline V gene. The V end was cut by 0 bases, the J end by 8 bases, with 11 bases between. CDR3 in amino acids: CASSVATWGGYTF. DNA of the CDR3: TGTGCCAGCAGCGTAGCTACATGGGGCGGCTACACCTTC. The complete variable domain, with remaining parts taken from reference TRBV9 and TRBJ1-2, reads DSGVTQTPKHLITATGQRVTLRCSPRSGDLSVYWYQQSLDQGLQFLIQYYNGEERAKGNILERFSAQQFPDLHSELNLSSLELGDSALYFCASSVATWGGYTFGSGTRLTVV.

The CDR3 region is CASSSYRDMNTEAFF. Here the CDR3 DNA reads TGTGCCAGCAGCTCTTACAGGGATATGAACACTGAAGCTTTCTTT. The chain employs TRBV7-9 and TRBJ1-1; D possibly corresponds to TRBD1 (6 bases). The CDR3 has 15 residues. Germline V lookup: CDR1 SEHNR, CDR2 FQNEAQ (reference sequence). V lost 4 bases to trimming and J lost 0 bases, with 12 bases between them.

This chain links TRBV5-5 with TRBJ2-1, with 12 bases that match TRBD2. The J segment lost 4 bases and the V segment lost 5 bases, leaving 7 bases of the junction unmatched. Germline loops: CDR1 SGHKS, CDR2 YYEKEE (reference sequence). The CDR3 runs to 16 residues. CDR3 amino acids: CASSLGLAGSYNEQFF. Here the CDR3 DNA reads TGTGCCAGCAGTCTAGGACTAGCGGGGTCATACAATGAGCAGTTCTTC.

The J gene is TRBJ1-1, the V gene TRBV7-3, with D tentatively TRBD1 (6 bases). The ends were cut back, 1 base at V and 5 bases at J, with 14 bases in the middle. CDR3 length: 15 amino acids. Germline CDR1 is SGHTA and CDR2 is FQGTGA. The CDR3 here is CASSLMPTGRTEAFF. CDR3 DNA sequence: TGTGCCAGCAGCTTAATGCCCACAGGGAGAACTGAAGCTTTCTTT.

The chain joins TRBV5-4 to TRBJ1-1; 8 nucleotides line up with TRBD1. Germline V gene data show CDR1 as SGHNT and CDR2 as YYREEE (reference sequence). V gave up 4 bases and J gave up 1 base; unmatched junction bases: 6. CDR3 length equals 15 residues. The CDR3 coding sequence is TGTGCCAGCAGCGGAGGGACAGGTTCGAACACTGAAGCTTTCTTT. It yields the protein CASSGGTGSNTEAFF. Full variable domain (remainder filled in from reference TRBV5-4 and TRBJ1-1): ETGVTQSPTHLIKTRGQQVTLRCSSQSGHNTVSWYQQALGQGPQFIFQYYREEENGRGNFPPRFSGLQFPNYSSELNVNALELDDSALYLCASSGGTGSNTEAFFGQGTRLTVV.

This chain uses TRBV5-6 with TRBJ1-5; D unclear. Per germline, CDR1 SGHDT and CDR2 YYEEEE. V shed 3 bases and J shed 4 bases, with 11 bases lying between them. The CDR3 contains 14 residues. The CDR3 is CASSSTGTNQPQHF. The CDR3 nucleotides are TGTGCCAGCAGCTCAACGGGAACAAATCAGCCCCAGCATTTT.

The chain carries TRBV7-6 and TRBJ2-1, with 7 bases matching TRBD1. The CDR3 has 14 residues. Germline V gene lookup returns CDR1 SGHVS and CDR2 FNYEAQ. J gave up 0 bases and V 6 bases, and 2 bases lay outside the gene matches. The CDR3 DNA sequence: TGTGCCAGCAGACGGGACAGCTCCTACAATGAGCAGTTCTTC. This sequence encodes CASRRDSSYNEQFF.

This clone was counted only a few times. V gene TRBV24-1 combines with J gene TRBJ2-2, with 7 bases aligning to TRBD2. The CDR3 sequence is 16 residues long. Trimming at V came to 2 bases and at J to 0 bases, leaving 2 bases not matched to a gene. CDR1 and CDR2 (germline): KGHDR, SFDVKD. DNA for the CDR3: TGTGCCACCAGTGATTGGGAGGGCGCGAACACCGGGGAGCTGTTTTTT. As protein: CATSDWEGANTGELFF.

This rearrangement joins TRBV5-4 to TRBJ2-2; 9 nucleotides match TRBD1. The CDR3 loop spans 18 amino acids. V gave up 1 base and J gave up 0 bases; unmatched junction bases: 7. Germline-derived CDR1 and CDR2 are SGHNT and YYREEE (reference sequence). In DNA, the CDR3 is TGTGCCAGCAGCTTGACGGGACAGGGACCTCCGAACACCGGGGAGCTGTTTTTT. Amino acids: CASSLTGQGPPNTGELFF.

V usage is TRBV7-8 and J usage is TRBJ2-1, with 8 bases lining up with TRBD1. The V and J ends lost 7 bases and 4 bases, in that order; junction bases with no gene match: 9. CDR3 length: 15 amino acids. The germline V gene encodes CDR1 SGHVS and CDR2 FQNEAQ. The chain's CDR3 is CASTPGQGQYNEQFF. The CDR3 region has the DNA TGTGCCAGCACCCCCGGACAGGGCCAATACAATGAGCAGTTCTTC.

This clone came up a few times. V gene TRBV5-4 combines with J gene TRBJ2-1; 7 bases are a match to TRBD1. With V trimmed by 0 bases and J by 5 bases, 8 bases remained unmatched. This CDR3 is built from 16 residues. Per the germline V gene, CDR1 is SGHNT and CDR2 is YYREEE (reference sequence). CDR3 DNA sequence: TGTGCCAGCAGCTTGGAGGGGGCTTGGGGCGACAATGAGCAGTTCTTC. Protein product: CASSLEGAWGDNEQFF.

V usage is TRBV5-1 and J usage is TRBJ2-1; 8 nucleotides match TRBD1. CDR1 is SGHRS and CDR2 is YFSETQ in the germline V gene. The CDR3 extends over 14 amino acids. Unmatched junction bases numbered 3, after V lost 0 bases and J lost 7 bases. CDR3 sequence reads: CASSLGYRGNEQFF. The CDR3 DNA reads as TGCGCCAGCAGCTTGGGTTACAGGGGGAATGAGCAGTTCTTC. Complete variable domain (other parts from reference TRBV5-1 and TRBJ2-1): KAGVTQTPRYLIKTRGQQVTLSCSPISGHRSVSWYQQTPGQGLQFLFEYFSETQRNKGNFPGRFSGRQFSNSRSEMNVSTLELGDSALYLCASSLGYRGNEQFFGPGTRLTVL.

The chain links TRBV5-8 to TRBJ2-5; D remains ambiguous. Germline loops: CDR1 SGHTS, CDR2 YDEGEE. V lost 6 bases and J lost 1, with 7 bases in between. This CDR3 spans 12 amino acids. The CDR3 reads CASTGIQETQYF. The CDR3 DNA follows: TGTGCCAGCACAGGCATCCAAGAGACCCAGTACTTC.

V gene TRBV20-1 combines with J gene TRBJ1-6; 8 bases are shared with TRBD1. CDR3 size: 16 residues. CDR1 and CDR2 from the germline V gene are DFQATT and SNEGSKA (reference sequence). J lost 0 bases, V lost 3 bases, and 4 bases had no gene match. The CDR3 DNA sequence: TGCAGTGCTAGTCGGGACAGGTCCTCCTATAATTCACCCCTCCACTTT. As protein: CSASRDRSSYNSPLHF.

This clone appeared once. CDR3 amino acids: CASSISSSGGQTDTQYF. For the CDR3, the DNA is TGTGCCAGTAGTATAAGTTCTAGCGGGGGCCAGACAGATACGCAGTATTTT. The chain couples TRBV19 to TRBJ2-3; the match to TRBD2 covers 10 bases. The CDR3 is made up of 17 amino acids. In germline, CDR1 is LNHDA, CDR2 SQIVND (reference sequence). V lost 2 bases, J lost 3 bases, and 8 bases stayed unmatched.

In nucleotides, the CDR3 is TGTGCCAGCAGCTCTGTCGGGGGAGGCATAGATACGCAGTATTTT. Amino acids: CASSSVGGGIDTQYF. The chain couples TRBV7-3 to TRBJ2-3, with a tentative D call TRBD2 (6 bases). The V and J ends lost 4 bases and 5 bases respectively, with 16 bases between them. CDR1 SGHTA and CDR2 FQGTGA come from the germline V gene. The CDR3 consists of 15 residues.

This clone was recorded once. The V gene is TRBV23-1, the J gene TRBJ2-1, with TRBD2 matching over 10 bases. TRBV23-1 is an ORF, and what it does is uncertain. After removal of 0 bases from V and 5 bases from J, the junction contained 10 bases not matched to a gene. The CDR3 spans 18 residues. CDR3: CASSQSKASGGPDNEQFF. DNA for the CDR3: TGCGCCAGCAGTCAATCGAAGGCTAGCGGGGGCCCTGACAATGAGCAGTTCTTC.

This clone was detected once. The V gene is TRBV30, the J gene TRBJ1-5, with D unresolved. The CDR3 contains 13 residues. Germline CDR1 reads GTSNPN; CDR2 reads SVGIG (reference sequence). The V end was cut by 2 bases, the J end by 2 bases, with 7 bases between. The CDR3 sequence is CAWSRSGNQPQHF. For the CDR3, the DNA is TGTGCCTGGAGTCGGTCCGGCAATCAGCCCCAGCATTTT.

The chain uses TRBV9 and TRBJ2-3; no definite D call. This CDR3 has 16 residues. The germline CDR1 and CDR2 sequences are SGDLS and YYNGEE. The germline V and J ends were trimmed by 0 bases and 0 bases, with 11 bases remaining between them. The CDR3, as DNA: TGTGCCAGCAGCGTAGTAGGTAGCCTAAGCACAGATACGCAGTATTTT. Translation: CASSVVGSLSTDTQYF.

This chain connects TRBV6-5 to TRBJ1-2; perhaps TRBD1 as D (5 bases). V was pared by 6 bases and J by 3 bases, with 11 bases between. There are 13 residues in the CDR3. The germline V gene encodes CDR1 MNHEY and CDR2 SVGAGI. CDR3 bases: TGTGCCAGCAGCCAGTTGACAGACTATGGCTACACCTTC. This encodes CASSQLTDYGYTF.

DNA for the CDR3: TGCGCCAGCAGCTACCGACAGAACACTGAAGCTTTCTTT. This encodes CASSYRQNTEAFF. The rearrangement joins TRBV5-1 to TRBJ1-1; no reliable D call. Deletions cut 3 bases from V and 1 base from J, with 7 bases between. Germline CDR1 is SGHRS and CDR2 is YFSETQ. The CDR3 length is 13 residues.

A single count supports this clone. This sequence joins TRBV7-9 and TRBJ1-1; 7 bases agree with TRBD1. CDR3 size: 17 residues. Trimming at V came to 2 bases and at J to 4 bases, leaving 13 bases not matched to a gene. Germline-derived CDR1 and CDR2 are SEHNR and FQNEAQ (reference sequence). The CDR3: CASSLPNPTGRGTEAFF. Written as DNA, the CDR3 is TGTGCCAGCAGCTTACCCAACCCGACAGGGAGAGGCACTGAAGCTTTCTTT. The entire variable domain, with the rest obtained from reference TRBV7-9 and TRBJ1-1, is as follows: DTGVSQNPRHKITKRGQNVTFRCDPISEHNRLYWYRQTLGQGPEFLTYFQNEAQLEKSRLLSDRFSAERPKGSFSTLEIQRTEQGDSAMYLCASSLPNPTGRGTEAFFGQGTRLTVV.

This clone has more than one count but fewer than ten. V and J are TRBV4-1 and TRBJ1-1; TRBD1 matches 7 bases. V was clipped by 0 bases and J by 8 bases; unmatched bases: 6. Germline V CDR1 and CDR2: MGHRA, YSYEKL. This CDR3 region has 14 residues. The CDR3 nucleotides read TGCGCCAGCAGCCAAGAGGCGAAACAGGGGGAAGCTTTCTTT. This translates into CASSQEAKQGEAFF.

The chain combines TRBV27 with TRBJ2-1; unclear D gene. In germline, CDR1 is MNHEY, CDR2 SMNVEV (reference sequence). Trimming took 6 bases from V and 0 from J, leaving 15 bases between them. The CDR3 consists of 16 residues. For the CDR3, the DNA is TGTGCCAGCAGCCTCCTACAGCCGAGCTCCTACAATGAGCAGTTCTTC. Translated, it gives CASSLLQPSSYNEQFF.

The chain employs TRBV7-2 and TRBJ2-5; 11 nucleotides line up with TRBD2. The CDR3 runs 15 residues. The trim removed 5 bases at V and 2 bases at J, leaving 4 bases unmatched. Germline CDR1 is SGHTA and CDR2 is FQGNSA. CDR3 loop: CASSTLAGAQETQYF. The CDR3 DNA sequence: TGTGCCAGCAGCACACTAGCGGGGGCTCAAGAGACCCAGTACTTC.

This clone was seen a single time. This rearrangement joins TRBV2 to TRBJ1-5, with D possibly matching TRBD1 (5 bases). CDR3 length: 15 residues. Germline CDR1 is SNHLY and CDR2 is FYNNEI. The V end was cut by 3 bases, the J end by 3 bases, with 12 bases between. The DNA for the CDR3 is TGTGCCAGCAGTGATTTTGGGGGGTTCAATCAGCCCCAGCATTTT. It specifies CASSDFGGFNQPQHF.

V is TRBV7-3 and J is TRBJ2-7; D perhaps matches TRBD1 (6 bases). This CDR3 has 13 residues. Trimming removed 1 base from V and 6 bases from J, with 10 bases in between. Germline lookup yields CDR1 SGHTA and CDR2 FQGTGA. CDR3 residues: CASSLNRETEQYV. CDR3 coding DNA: TGTGCCAGCAGCTTAAACAGGGAGACCGAGCAGTACGTC.

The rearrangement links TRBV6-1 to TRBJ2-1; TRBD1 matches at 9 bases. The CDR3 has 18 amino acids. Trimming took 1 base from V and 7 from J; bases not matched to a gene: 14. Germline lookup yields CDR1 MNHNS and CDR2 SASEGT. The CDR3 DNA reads TGTGCCAGCAGTGAAGGCCCCGGGACAGGGATACTGCGGAATGAGCAGTTCTTC. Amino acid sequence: CASSEGPGTGILRNEQFF.

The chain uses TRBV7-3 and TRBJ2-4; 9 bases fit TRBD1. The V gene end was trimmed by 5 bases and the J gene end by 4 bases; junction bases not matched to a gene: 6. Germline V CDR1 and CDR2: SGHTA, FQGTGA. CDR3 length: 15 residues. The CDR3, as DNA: TGTGCCAGCAGCCCTACGGGACAGGGAAAAAACATTCAGTACTTC. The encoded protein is CASSPTGQGKNIQYF.